This TCR beta chain was identified in a study of T cell repertoires in cytomegalovirus infection. As for the study in general: In public TCR beta signatures, there were indications of both CMV infection and matching HLA type. Study-wide results and limits: HLA-C-restricted TCR beta clonotypes specific for CMV led the ex vivo response.

Trimming cost V 2 bases and J 5 bases, with 3 bases left between them. The CDR3 sequence is 10 residues long. In germline, CDR1 is DFQATT, CDR2 SNEGSKA (reference sequence). Remarks on this clonotype: As yet, its antigen is unknown.

Using its own MiXCR run on the reads, TCRdb lists one record per CDR3 protein. There are about 490,000 distinct CDR3 sequences in the sample; around 27% occur only once, and over 10% lies in the top ten. This clonotype was sampled from a human donor in good health (CMV status not recorded). Some clones in this sample may be carry-over from other donors' samples. The source material was PBMCs. The chain couples TRBV20-1 to TRBJ1-1; D is ambiguous. CDR3 amino acids: CSARKTEAFF. The CDR3 DNA reads as TGCAGTGCTAGAAAGACTGAAGCTTTCTTT.